This TCR beta chain is from a study of T cell changes during pregnancy in multiple sclerosis (dated by TCRdb to the late 2010s). Study-level background: The study looked at changes in the T cell repertoire across pregnancy in women with multiple sclerosis.

Library creation used the immunoSEQ multiplex PCR assay. Not all clones reach the TCRdb copy of this immuneACCESS table, which keeps in-frame sequences only. Checked studies attribute under half of the gap to unresolved V genes and leave the rest unexplained. Within this sample are roughly 40,000 clones, with roughly 94% of them counted one time only. The top ten hold over 1.5% of the sample. A remark on this clone: Its antigen is currently not known. No base quality information exists; no much larger clone differs at one position.

The clonotype originates from a female donor with multiple sclerosis, enrolled in a pregnancy study. This material consisted of peripheral blood, taken in the third trimester of pregnancy.

The CDR3 has the sequence CASSEAWQGTGEQYF. In nucleotide form, the sequence is TGTGCCAGCAGTGAAGCGTGGCAGGGGACGGGCGAGCAGTACTTC. This chain is built from TRBV2 and TRBJ2-7, and TRBD1 may be the D gene, going by 6 matching bases. CDR1 and CDR2 are drawn from the germline V gene: SNHLY, FYNNEI. Counted from cysteine to phenylalanine, this CDR3 has 15 amino acids. Just the 45-base CDR3 DNA is kept, in frame starting at base 1. The trim is 0 bases for V and 6 bases for J, with a gap of 15 bases between the germline ends.